Included here is one T cell receptor (beta chain) sequence, with context. Its antigen is unknown. The sample comes from a study of chemoradiotherapy in HPV16-positive cancers. Study context: Candidate HPV-specific clones and shared TCR motifs came from a couple of HPV16-positive patients. Study findings and constraints: Non-HPV-specific T cells did not expand in tumors during treatment, whereas candidate HPV-specific clones and E7-related motifs did.

Germline CDR1 and CDR2: SGDLS and YYNGEE. The V and J ends lost 5 bases and 2 bases respectively, with 9 bases between them. The CDR3 contains 13 residues. Generated by immunoSEQ multiplex PCR, the TCRdb table keeps only in-frame clones and is missing some. The profile shows about 19,000 clones, approximately 88% of them singletons. Sequenced here: blood, sampled from a patient who underwent chemoradiotherapy. This clonotype originated in a human donor with HPV-associated anogenital cancer. This sequence joins TRBV9 and TRBJ2-3; no reliable D call. CDR3 sequence reads: CASRSILTDTQYF. The CDR3 nucleotides read TGTGCCAGCAGATCCATCCTCACAGATACGCAGTATTTT.